The next 21 T cell receptor beta chains were all read from a single sample in a study of Tregs in tolerant kidney transplant recipients. Repertoires were generated with immunoSEQ multiplex PCR, while TCRdb's copy carries only in-frame clones and drops some. This table holds 35,000 to 50,000 clones, over 95% found once. No antigen has been identified for these receptors. The sequencing sample was made of Tregs from blood cultured with allogeneic cells. The receptors shown here come from a human donor in good health.

The chain links TRBV5-1 to TRBJ2-5; the match to TRBD2 covers 16 bases. The V gene end was trimmed by 3 bases and the J gene end by 5 bases; junction bases not matched to a gene: 10. CDR3 size: 18 residues. Per the germline V gene, CDR1 is SGHRS and CDR2 is YFSETQ. The CDR3 nucleotides are TGCGCCAGCAGCTCCCCCCACGGGACTAGCGGGAGGGCGGAGACCCAGTACTTC. Translating it yields CASSSPHGTSGRAETQYF.

The chain carries TRBV5-1 and TRBJ2-7; D gene unclear. Germline V gives CDR1 SGHRS, CDR2 YFSETQ. Deletions cut 2 bases from V and 2 bases from J, with 14 bases between. The CDR3 consists of 15 residues. In nucleotides, the CDR3 is TGCGCCAGCAGCTTCTCTCTGGGTGGGGCCTACGAGCAGTACTTC. Protein product: CASSFSLGGAYEQYF.

This chain's CDR3 is CASKSRLSSTEAFF. CDR3 in DNA: TGTGCCAGCAAATCCCGACTAAGCAGCACTGAAGCTTTCTTT. The gene calls are TRBV6-6 and TRBJ1-1; D is unclear. The CDR3 runs 14 residues. V lost 7 bases to trimming and J lost 4 bases, with 16 bases between them. Germline V gives CDR1 MNHNY, CDR2 SVGAGI (reference sequence).

Of note for this clone: This sample also contains other DNA sequences that code for the same CDR3. The rearrangement joins TRBV5-1 to TRBJ1-2; D not resolved. Germline V gene sequence: CDR1 SGHRS, CDR2 YFSETQ. V lost 4 bases and J 1 base, leaving 8 bases between the germline ends. This CDR3 has 13 residues. Here the CDR3 reads CASSLDGNYGYTF. CDR3 sequence (DNA): TGCGCCAGCAGCCTGGACGGTAACTATGGCTACACCTTC. Looking up the rest from reference TRBV5-1 and TRBJ1-2 gives the full variable domain: KAGVTQTPRYLIKTRGQQVTLSCSPISGHRSVSWYQQTPGQGLQFLFEYFSETQRNKGNFPGRFSGRQFSNSRSEMNVSTLELGDSALYLCASSLDGNYGYTFGSGTRLTVV.

This clone was seen just once. This rearrangement joins TRBV27 to TRBJ2-3, with D unclear. This CDR3 comprises 13 residues. Per germline, CDR1 MNHEY and CDR2 SMNVEV (reference sequence). V was shortened by 2 bases and J by 2 bases, with 5 bases between the two germline ends. As DNA, the CDR3 is TGTGCCAGCAGTTTACTTTACACAGATACGCAGTATTTT. Its translation: CASSLLYTDTQYF.

The chain employs TRBV6-5 and TRBJ2-7; no clear D. Deletions cut 3 bases from V and 2 bases from J, with 11 bases between. The CDR3 totals 14 residues. Per the germline V gene, CDR1 is MNHEY and CDR2 is SVGAGI. The CDR3 nucleotides read TGTGCCAGCAGTTATAGCAGCGTAACCTACGAGCAGTACTTC. This translates into CASSYSSVTYEQYF.

V gene TRBV27 combines with J gene TRBJ2-1; 9 nucleotides agree with TRBD2. CDR3 length: 18 amino acids. CDR1 is MNHEY and CDR2 is SMNVEV in the germline V gene (reference sequence). The trim removed 7 bases at V and 0 bases at J, leaving 13 bases unmatched. CDR3 coding DNA: TGTGCCAGCAACCTAAGGGCTAGCGGGGTAAGCTCCTACAATGAGCAGTTCTTC. Its protein product is CASNLRASGVSSYNEQFF.

The chain is built from TRBV30 and TRBJ2-5, with D tentatively TRBD2 (5 bases). Trimming shortened V by 3 bases and J by 2 bases, and 10 bases separated the two germline ends. Germline-derived CDR1 and CDR2 are GTSNPN and SVGIG (reference sequence). This CDR3 is built from 13 residues. The chain's CDR3 is CAWSSGYQETQYF. CDR3 bases: TGTGCCTGGAGCTCGGGGTATCAAGAGACCCAGTACTTC.

The chain has TRBV10-2 and TRBJ2-5; 8 nucleotides match TRBD2. The length of the CDR3 is 16 residues. V lost 6 bases and J lost 5; bases outside the gene matches: 14. The germline gives CDR1 WSHSY, CDR2 SAAADI. This CDR3 is CASRNPKAGVSETQYF. In DNA, the CDR3 is TGCGCCAGCAGAAACCCAAAAGCGGGAGTGTCTGAGACCCAGTACTTC.

The V and J genes are TRBV15 and TRBJ1-1; D is undetermined. V lost 3 bases to trimming and J lost 0 bases, with 11 bases between them. Germline loops: CDR1 LNHNV, CDR2 YYDKDF (reference sequence). The CDR3 is 15 residues long. The CDR3, as DNA: TGTGCCACCAGCAGGGATCCGCTTCTGAACACTGAAGCTTTCTTT. This codes for CATSRDPLLNTEAFF. Full variable domain (outside the CDR3, taken from reference TRBV15 and TRBJ1-1): DAMVIQNPRYQVTQFGKPVTLSCSQTLNHNVMYWYQQKSSQAPKLLFHYYDKDFNNEADTPDNFQSRRPNTSFCFLDIRSPGLGDTAMYLCATSRDPLLNTEAFFGQGTRLTVV.

The V call is TRBV18, the J call TRBJ2-3; possibly TRBD2 for D (5 bases). Trimming shortened V by 4 bases and J by 11 bases, and 22 bases separated the two germline ends. The CDR3 has 15 amino acids. Germline V lookup: CDR1 KGHSH, CDR2 LQKENI. The CDR3 loop is CASSLGFGAGGVQYF. In nucleotides, the CDR3 is TGTGCCAGCTCACTTGGGTTTGGCGCGGGCGGCGTGCAGTATTTT.

The chain recombines TRBV9 with TRBJ2-4, with 8 positions matching TRBD2. The germline CDR1 and CDR2 sequences are SGDLS and YYNGEE. This CDR3 has 14 amino acids. J was trimmed by 4 bases and V by 4 bases; bases with no gene match: 4. CDR3 sequence reads: CASSIAGGKNIQYF. DNA of the CDR3: TGTGCCAGCAGCATCGCGGGGGGAAAAAACATTCAGTACTTC.

The chain joins TRBV5-1 to TRBJ1-1; no reliable D call. Trimming removed 4 bases from V and 1 base from J, with 11 bases in between. The CDR3 loop spans 14 amino acids. CDR1 and CDR2 (germline): SGHRS, YFSETQ. DNA for the CDR3: TGCGCCAGCAGCCTGCCGACGGGGAACACTGAAGCTTTCTTT. Residues: CASSLPTGNTEAFF.

This chain connects TRBV5-3 to TRBJ1-1, with TRBD1 matching 7 bases. TRBV5-3 is marked as an open reading frame, function uncertain. Losses at the gene ends were 4 bases for V and 3 bases for J; bases not matched to a gene: 18. The CDR3 runs to 18 residues. CDR3 DNA: TGTGCCAGAAGCCCAAAGCCTGACAGGGTGGGCCCTTACACTGAAGCTTTCTTT. This codes for CARSPKPDRVGPYTEAFF.

As regards this clone: Its ends do not fully match the called genes, so a read error is possible. The chain combines TRBV6-6 with TRBJ1-2, with D hard to call. Germline CDR1 MNHNY, CDR2 SVGAGI (reference sequence). This CDR3 contains 9 residues. This CDR3 reads CASSYPLTF. CDR3 bases: TGTGCCAGCAGTTACCCGCTCACTTTC.

This clone was picked up a small number of times. The V call is TRBV18, the J call TRBJ2-5, with D perhaps assigned TRBD1 or TRBD2 (5 bases each). The CDR3 spans 14 residues. V gave up 6 bases and J gave up 4 bases, with 15 bases separating them. Germline V CDR1 and CDR2: KGHSH, LQKENI. CDR3 sequence (DNA): TGTGCCAGCTCCCCCCCCGGGACGCCAGAGACCCAGTACTTC. Translation gives CASSPPGTPETQYF.

This rearrangement joins TRBV7-9 to TRBJ1-2; 9 nucleotides align to TRBD1. This CDR3 is built from 18 residues. V gave up 1 base and J gave up 3 bases; unmatched junction bases: 12. Germline CDR1 and CDR2: SEHNR and FQNEAQ (reference sequence). In nucleotides, the CDR3 is TGTGCCAGCAGCTTAGACATAACCGGGACAGGGAGGCACTATGGCTACACCTTC. It specifies CASSLDITGTGRHYGYTF.

The genes are TRBV19 and TRBJ1-2; D not certain. The CDR3 runs to 13 residues. Trimming pared 3 bases from V and 6 bases from J, leaving 11 bases between. CDR1 is LNHDA, CDR2 SQIVND, per germline (reference sequence). CDR3 DNA sequence: TGTGCCAGTAGTATCTCCGGCAGGCATGGCTACACCTTC. This sequence encodes CASSISGRHGYTF.

This clone has just a few counts. The CDR3 here is CASSTLGARQPQHF. DNA for the CDR3: TGTGCCAGTAGTACCCTGGGGGCCAGGCAGCCCCAGCATTTT. J is TRBJ1-5 and V is TRBV19, with TRBD1 as a possible D gene (6 bases). CDR3 length equals 14 residues. Germline V gene lookup returns CDR1 LNHDA and CDR2 SQIVND (reference sequence). V was shortened by 4 bases and J by 7 bases, with 14 bases between the two germline ends. The full variable domain, completed using reference TRBV19 and TRBJ1-5, is DGGITQSPKYLFRKEGQNVTLSCEQNLNHDAMYWYRQDPGQGLRLIYYSQIVNDFQKGDIAEGYSVSREKKESFPLTVTSAQKNPTAFYLCASSTLGARQPQHFGDGTRLSIL.

This sequence joins TRBV7-6 and TRBJ1-3, with D hard to call. Trimming pared 1 base from V and 1 base from J, leaving 5 bases between. The CDR3 is 14 residues long. Per germline, CDR1 SGHVS and CDR2 FNYEAQ. For the CDR3, the DNA is TGTGCCAGCAGCTTAGGGGAATCTGGAAACACCATATATTTT. This codes for CASSLGESGNTIYF.

The V gene is TRBV4-2, the J gene TRBJ1-4, with D hard to call. Trimming pared 6 bases from V and 8 bases from J, leaving 10 bases between. The CDR3 covers 12 residues. Germline CDR1 is LGHNA and CDR2 is YNFKEQ. CDR3 in amino acids: CASRFLGEKLFF. In DNA, the CDR3 is TGTGCCAGCAGGTTCTTAGGCGAAAAACTGTTTTTT.